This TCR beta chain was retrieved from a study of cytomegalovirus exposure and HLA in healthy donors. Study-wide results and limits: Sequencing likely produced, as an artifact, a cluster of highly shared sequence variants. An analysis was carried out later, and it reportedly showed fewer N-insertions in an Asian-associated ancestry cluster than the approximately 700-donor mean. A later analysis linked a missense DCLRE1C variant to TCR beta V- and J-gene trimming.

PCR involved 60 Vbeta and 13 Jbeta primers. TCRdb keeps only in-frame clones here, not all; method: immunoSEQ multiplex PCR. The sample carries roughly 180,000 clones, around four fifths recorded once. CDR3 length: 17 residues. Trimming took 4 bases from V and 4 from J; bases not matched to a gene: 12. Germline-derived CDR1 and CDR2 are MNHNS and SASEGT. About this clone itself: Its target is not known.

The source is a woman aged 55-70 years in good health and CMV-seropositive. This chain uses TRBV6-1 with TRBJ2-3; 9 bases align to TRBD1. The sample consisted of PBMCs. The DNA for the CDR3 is TGTGCCAGCAGTGCGACCACCGGGACAGGGTTTGCAGATACGCAGTATTTT. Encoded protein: CASSATTGTGFADTQYF.